The 22 T cell receptor beta chains given below trace back to one sample, sequenced in a study of monozygotic twins with cystic fibrosis. Libraries were prepared by immunoSEQ multiplex PCR; TCRdb keeps only in-frame clonotypes and omits some of them. Of approximately 7,200 clones listed, over 85% are singletons. The specimen sequenced was blood. The receptors were gathered from a boy between 2 and 15 years old with cystic fibrosis.

The rearrangement uses TRBV9 and TRBJ2-3; D gene uncertain. The V end was cut by 0 bases, the J end by 1 base, with 3 bases between. The CDR3 has 13 amino acids. Germline V lookup: CDR1 SGDLS, CDR2 YYNGEE. DNA for the CDR3: TGTGCCAGCAGCGTAGTGGGCACAGATACGCAGTATTTT. This translates into CASSVVGTDTQYF.

V usage is TRBV2 and J usage is TRBJ2-1; D perhaps matches TRBD2 (6 bases). The length of the CDR3 is 13 residues. Germline CDR1 and CDR2: SNHLY and FYNNEI. Trimming took off 5 bases at V and 2 bases at J, with 7 bases between the two ends. The CDR3 spells CASSRLAYNEQFF. Written as DNA, the CDR3 is TGTGCCAGCAGTCGACTAGCCTACAATGAGCAGTTCTTC.

V usage is TRBV7-9 and J usage is TRBJ1-4; 9 positions match TRBD1. This CDR3 comprises 16 residues. The ends lost 5 bases at V and 7 bases at J; junction bases unmatched: 11. CDR1 is SEHNR, CDR2 FQNEAQ, per germline (reference sequence). This CDR3 is CASSQWGGTGSEKLFF. Here the CDR3 DNA reads TGTGCCAGCAGCCAATGGGGTGGGACAGGGAGTGAAAAACTGTTTTTT.

The CDR3 protein is CASSFYTDTQYF. CDR3 bases: TGTGCCAGCAGCTTTTACACAGATACGCAGTATTTT. This sequence joins TRBV7-9 and TRBJ2-3, with D unclear. V was cut by 3 bases and J by 2 bases, with 3 bases left in between. Germline values: CDR1 SEHNR, CDR2 FQNEAQ (reference sequence). This CDR3 comprises 12 residues.

CDR3 nucleotides: TGTGCCAGCAGCGTGAGTATGCTCACAGATACGCAGTATTTT. It specifies CASSVSMLTDTQYF. This chain connects TRBV9 to TRBJ2-3; D call uncertain. V was clipped by 2 bases and J by 2 bases, with 9 bases between them. The CDR3 is 14 amino acids. Per germline, CDR1 SGDLS and CDR2 YYNGEE.

The sample holds a few counts of this clone. This chain links TRBV11-2 with TRBJ2-7, with D maybe TRBD1 (7 bases). The germline V and J ends were trimmed by 4 bases and 2 bases, with 15 bases remaining between them. The CDR3 sequence is 15 residues long. Germline-derived CDR1 and CDR2 are SGHAT and FQNNGV. DNA for the CDR3: TGTGCCAGCAGCTCTCGACAGGGCGGGACCTACGAGCAGTACTTC. Translating gives CASSSRQGGTYEQYF.

A single count supports this clone. The chain's CDR3 is CASSEAPPGQGTGTQYF. The CDR3 nucleotides are TGTGCCAGCAGTGAAGCGCCGCCGGGACAGGGGACAGGGACCCAGTACTTC. The chain is built from TRBV6-1 and TRBJ2-5, with 10 nucleotides matching TRBD1. V trimming: 0 bases; J trimming: 7 bases; junction bases outside the gene matches: 11. The germline gives CDR1 MNHNS, CDR2 SASEGT. CDR3 length equals 17 residues.

The DNA for the CDR3 is TGCAGCGTTGCGCCGTCCATGGCGGGACAGCCCCAGCATTTT. Its translation is CSVAPSMAGQPQHF. The chain uses TRBV29-1 and TRBJ1-5, with D unresolved. The CDR3 is 14 amino acids. Trimming removed 4 bases from V and 7 bases from J, with 17 bases in between. CDR1 SQVTM and CDR2 ANQGSEA come from the germline V gene.

This chain uses TRBV25-1 with TRBJ2-1; 7 bases are a match to TRBD1. CDR3 length: 15 amino acids. V shed 7 bases and J 3 bases; nucleotides not matched to a gene: 9. The germline V gene has CDR1 MGHDK and CDR2 SYGVNS. The CDR3: CASTSPGTVYNEQFF. In nucleotides, the CDR3 is TGTGCCAGCACTTCCCCCGGGACAGTCTACAATGAGCAGTTCTTC.

The V gene is TRBV4-3, the J gene TRBJ2-5, with D maybe TRBD2 (6 bases). The CDR3 spans 14 residues. Germline-derived CDR1 and CDR2 are LGHNA and YSLEER. Between the trimmed V and J ends, which lost 1 base and 7 bases, there was a span of 13 bases. The CDR3 spells CASSQVGLGGTQYF. The CDR3 DNA is TGCGCCAGCAGCCAAGTGGGTTTGGGGGGGACCCAGTACTTC.

The rearrangement links TRBV7-9 to TRBJ1-3, with a possible D match to TRBD1 (6 bases). V lost 5 bases and J 0 bases, leaving 17 bases between the germline ends. The germline CDR1 and CDR2 sequences are SEHNR and FQNEAQ (reference sequence). CDR3 length: 17 residues. The CDR3 DNA follows: TGTGCCAGCAGCAAACCTTTGGACAGCTTCTCTGGAAACACCATATATTTT. Its protein is CASSKPLDSFSGNTIYF.

The chain uses TRBV7-6 and TRBJ2-7; 7 bases agree with TRBD2. Germline lookup yields CDR1 SGHVS and CDR2 FNYEAQ. The length of the CDR3 is 13 residues. The trim removed 1 base at V and 7 bases at J, leaving 4 bases unmatched. CDR3 loop: CASSLVLAGEQYF. CDR3 nucleotide sequence: TGTGCCAGCAGCTTAGTCTTAGCGGGTGAGCAGTACTTC.

The chain joins TRBV6-6 to TRBJ1-1; tentative D call: TRBD1 (5 bases). The CDR3 is made up of 14 amino acids. Trimming left V 3 bases short and J 5 bases short, with 13 bases between. Germline CDR1 and CDR2: MNHNY and SVGAGI (reference sequence). The CDR3 is CASSYPSKGTEAFF. The CDR3, as DNA: TGTGCCAGCAGTTATCCGTCGAAGGGGACTGAAGCTTTCTTT.

In DNA, the CDR3 is TGTGCCAGCAGCCGAGGAGCGGGGGTAACAGATACGCAGTATTTT. Protein: CASSRGAGVTDTQYF. The rearrangement links TRBV5-4 to TRBJ2-3; 8 bases agree with TRBD2. Per germline, CDR1 SGHNT and CDR2 YYREEE (reference sequence). This CDR3 has 15 residues. After removal of 4 bases from V and 3 bases from J, the junction contained 7 bases not matched to a gene.

The rearrangement joins TRBV4-1 to TRBJ1-5; no firm D call. CDR3 size: 17 residues. Deletions cut 0 bases from V and 2 bases from J, with 14 bases between. Looked up from germline, CDR1 is MGHRA and CDR2 is YSYEKL. In nucleotides, the CDR3 is TGCGCCAGCAGCCAAGATTGGTGGGAATCCGGCAATCAGCCCCAGCATTTT. Translating it yields CASSQDWWESGNQPQHF.

The CDR3 bases are TGTGCCACCCTCGCGGGGGGAAGTCGAGAGACCCAGTACTTC. It specifies CATLAGGSRETQYF. The V call is TRBV6-5, the J call TRBJ2-5, with 8 bases identical to TRBD2. Trimming at V came to 10 bases and at J to 4 bases, leaving 11 bases not matched to a gene. The CDR3 covers 14 residues. Germline CDR1 is MNHEY and CDR2 is SVGAGI.

The gene calls are TRBV5-8 and TRBJ2-1; D uncertain. Germline CDR1 is SGHTS and CDR2 is YDEGEE. The CDR3 spans 15 residues. Trimming removed 4 bases from V and 0 bases from J, with 11 bases in between. This chain's CDR3 is CASSVGRSSYNEQFF. The DNA for the CDR3 is TGTGCCAGCAGCGTCGGTCGGTCCTCCTACAATGAGCAGTTCTTC.

The chain combines TRBV7-3 with TRBJ2-2; tentatively, D is TRBD1 (6 bases). The CDR3 has 16 amino acids. Trimming removed 5 bases at V and 0 bases at J, with 13 bases between. Germline CDR1 and CDR2: SGHTA and FQGTGA. As DNA, the CDR3 is TGTGCCAGCAGCCGTGGGACATTGACGAACACCGGGGAGCTGTTTTTT. This encodes CASSRGTLTNTGELFF.

V gene TRBV2 combines with J gene TRBJ2-7, with a possible D match to TRBD1 (6 bases). The CDR3 is made up of 15 amino acids. Trimming removed 5 bases at V and 5 bases at J, with 19 bases between. The V gene's germline CDR1 is SNHLY and CDR2 FYNNEI. The CDR3 region has the DNA TGTGCCAGCAGTCGCTCCGGGACAATCATCCACGAGCAGTACTTC. It encodes CASSRSGTIIHEQYF.

The chain joins TRBV7-9 to TRBJ2-1, with D unresolved. There are 9 residues in the CDR3. Germline assignment: CDR1 SEHNR and CDR2 FQNEAQ (reference sequence). V gave up 3 bases and J gave up 12 bases, with 3 bases separating them. CDR3 sequence: CASSLGQFF. The CDR3 coding sequence is TGTGCCAGCAGCTTGGGGCAGTTCTTC.

V and J are TRBV11-2 and TRBJ1-3, with D uncertain. Trimming shortened V by 0 bases and J by 10 bases, and 10 bases separated the two germline ends. Germline V CDR1 and CDR2: SGHAT, FQNNGV. The CDR3 is 13 residues long. CDR3 amino acids: CASSLDIGETIYF. CDR3 nucleotides: TGTGCCAGCAGCTTAGATATTGGGGAAACCATATATTTT.

This chain uses TRBV5-6 with TRBJ2-6, with 10 bases matching TRBD1. Germline CDR1 reads SGHDT; CDR2 reads YYEEEE. The CDR3 runs to 17 residues. Unmatched junction bases numbered 7, after V lost 3 bases and J lost 4 bases. CDR3 protein: CASSSGTGEAGANVLTF. For the CDR3, the DNA is TGTGCCAGCAGCTCCGGGACAGGGGAAGCAGGGGCCAACGTCCTGACTTTC.